The 10 T cell receptor beta chains given below trace back to one sample, sequenced in a study of T-cell reconstitution after alpha-beta-depleted transplantation in children. The TCRbeta library incorporated unique molecular identifiers. TCRdb fed the PCR reads into MiXCR, producing one record per CDR3 protein. The data hold under 250,000 distinct CDR3 sequences, with approximately 24% observed a single time. The starting material was PBMCs, mostly from graft donor cells, obtained 360 days after TCRalphabeta/CD19-depleted stem cell transplant. The source of these receptors is a female patient aged 2-15 years who had a stem cell transplant for congenital amegakaryocytic thrombocytopenia, so the T cells may come from the graft donor.

The chain couples TRBV9 to TRBJ2-7, with D maybe TRBD1 (6 bases). The CDR3 consists of 24 residues. The germline CDR1 and CDR2 sequences are SGDLS and YYNGEE. V was pared by 1 base and J by 3 bases, with 41 bases between. The CDR3 reads CASSVREPGHPTRFSFRSCYEQYF. The CDR3 coding sequence is TGTGCCAGCAGCGTAAGGGAACCGGGACACCCGACCCGATTTTCCTTCCGTTCCTGCTACGAGCAGTACTTC.

This chain connects TRBV20-1 to TRBJ2-7; TRBD1 matches 8 bases. CDR1 and CDR2 from the germline V gene are DFQATT and SNEGSKA (reference sequence). J lost 2 bases, V lost 2 bases, and 8 bases had no gene match. The CDR3 sequence is 15 residues long. The CDR3 DNA follows: TGCAGTGCTAGATGGACGGGACAGGTTGCCTACGAGCAGTACTTC. Its translation: CSARWTGQVAYEQYF.

The genes are TRBV6-4 and TRBJ2-2; no reliable D call. The ends were cut back, 0 bases at V and 5 bases at J, with 13 bases in the middle. The CDR3 runs 16 residues. Germline CDR1 reads MRHNA; CDR2 reads SNTAGT. CDR3 nucleotide sequence: TGTGCCAGCAGTGACTCGATATTGAGAGGAACCGGGGAGCTGTTTTTT. It encodes CASSDSILRGTGELFF.

This clonotype was counted a few times. V is TRBV4-2 and J is TRBJ2-3; 7 positions agree with TRBD2. V lost 0 bases to trimming and J lost 6 bases; unmatched junction nucleotides: 6. This CDR3 is built from 15 residues. Germline CDR1 LGHNA, CDR2 YNFKEQ. The CDR3, as DNA: TGTGCCAGCAGCCAAGATGGCCGGGAGGTTGATACGCAGTATTTT. Protein sequence: CASSQDGREVDTQYF.

This clonotype has only one observation. The genes are TRBV5-1 and TRBJ1-4, with a tentative D call TRBD1 (5 bases). Trimming took 4 bases from V and 10 from J, leaving 17 bases between them. From germline, CDR1 is SGHRS and CDR2 YFSETQ. This CDR3 contains 14 residues. CDR3 residues: CASSVGQGRAKLFF. The CDR3 DNA reads TGCGCCAGCAGCGTCGGCCAGGGTCGCGCAAAACTGTTTTTT.

The gene calls are TRBV15 and TRBJ2-7; the match to TRBD2 covers 9 bases. V was clipped by 0 bases and J by 7 bases; unmatched bases: 7. Germline V gene sequence: CDR1 LNHNV, CDR2 YYDKDF (reference sequence). The CDR3 spans 15 residues. The CDR3 is CATSREGGRAGEQYF. DNA of the CDR3: TGTGCCACCAGCAGAGAGGGCGGGAGGGCAGGGGAGCAGTACTTC. Drawing the rest from reference TRBV15 and TRBJ2-7, the complete variable domain is DAMVIQNPRYQVTQFGKPVTLSCSQTLNHNVMYWYQQKSSQAPKLLFHYYDKDFNNEADTPDNFQSRRPNTSFCFLDIRSPGLGDTAMYLCATSREGGRAGEQYFGPGTRLTVT.

The rearrangement links TRBV6-2 or TRBV6-3 to TRBJ2-1; D call uncertain. Germline V gene lookup returns CDR1 MNHEY and CDR2 SVGEGT. V shed 7 bases and J shed 5 bases, with 15 bases lying between them. The CDR3 is made up of 14 amino acids. The CDR3 DNA follows: TGTGCCAGCACCCAAGCACGGCCACACAATGAGCAGTTCTTC. It translates to CASTQARPHNEQFF.

The V gene is TRBV20-1, the J gene TRBJ2-5; D remains unclear. The CDR3 has 11 residues. V was pared by 6 bases and J by 2 bases, with 7 bases between. Germline CDR1 reads DFQATT; CDR2 reads SNEGSKA (reference sequence). Here the CDR3 reads CSAVDQETQYF. The CDR3 DNA is TGCAGTGCGGTGGATCAAGAGACCCAGTACTTC.

The chain combines TRBV3-1 with TRBJ2-7; 7 bases agree with TRBD1. V was pared by 2 bases and J by 3 bases, with 4 bases of the junction left unmatched. CDR3 length: 14 residues. The germline gives CDR1 LGHDT, CDR2 YNNKEL (reference sequence). The CDR3 protein is CASSQLRDSYEQYF. In nucleotides, the CDR3 is TGTGCCAGCAGCCAACTTCGGGACAGCTACGAGCAGTACTTC.

In this sample, this clonotype turned up a few times. This chain connects TRBV29-1 to TRBJ2-4; D gene uncertain. There are 13 residues in the CDR3. V gave up 4 bases and J gave up 8 bases, with 15 bases separating them. The germline V gene encodes CDR1 SQVTM and CDR2 ANQGSEA. CDR3 sequence: CSVAETGFYIQYF. In DNA, the CDR3 is TGCAGCGTTGCCGAGACCGGCTTCTACATTCAGTACTTC.